These 10 T cell receptor beta chains share one sample of origin, sequenced in a study of blood T cells in healthy people across ages. A second PCR of 7 to 11 cycles used a sample-barcoded 5' primer and a J-beta primer mix. In TCRdb, the 5' RACE reads were re-called with MiXCR into one record per CDR3 protein. The sample contains roughly 2 million distinct CDR3 sequences, approximately 50% of which appear only once. Material for sequencing was blood. The source of these receptors is a woman aged 40 to 49 in good health.

The genes are TRBV20-1 and TRBJ1-2, with D possibly being TRBD1 (6 bases). Germline V CDR1 and CDR2: DFQATT, SNEGSKA (reference sequence). The CDR3 has 14 residues. The CDR3 spells CRGGREIQDDGYTF. The CDR3 DNA reads TGCAGGGGGGGCAGGGAGATCCAGGACGATGGCTACACCTTC.

This clonotype was recorded only once. The chain's CDR3 is CASSLYSDSGIDGYTF. CDR3 bases: TGTGCCAGCAGCTTATATTCGGACAGCGGAATCGATGGCTACACCTTC. This chain connects TRBV7-2 to TRBJ1-2, with a possible D match to TRBD1 (6 bases). Trimming removed 2 bases at V and 6 bases at J, with 19 bases between. The CDR3 is 16 residues long. Looked up from germline, CDR1 is SGHTA and CDR2 is FQGNSA.

Only one count was recorded for this clonotype. This chain uses TRBV14 with TRBJ1-6, with D maybe TRBD1 (6 bases). Deletions cut 0 bases from V and 6 bases from J, with 9 bases between. Looked up from germline, CDR1 is SGHDN and CDR2 is FVKESK. This CDR3 has 15 residues. The CDR3 sequence: CASSQEGHFNSPLHF. The CDR3, as DNA: TGTGCCAGCAGCCAAGAGGGACACTTTAATTCACCCCTCCACTTT.

This chain joins TRBV6-2 or TRBV6-3 and TRBJ1-5, with TRBD1 as a possible D gene (5 bases). The length of the CDR3 is 14 residues. Deletions cut 6 bases from V and 4 bases from J, with 13 bases between. Germline CDR1 MNHEY, CDR2 SVGEGT. The CDR3, as DNA: TGTGCCAGCAGGTCGAACGGGGGGAATCAGCCCCAGCATTTT. Residues: CASRSNGGNQPQHF.

Concerning this clonotype: This may stem from a read error, because a much larger clone lies one nucleotide away. V is TRBV29-1 and J is TRBJ2-5; D not certain. The CDR3 spans 12 residues. The germline CDR1 and CDR2 sequences are SQVTM and ANQGSEA. CDR3 residues: CSVELVKEAQYF. CDR3 nucleotides: TGCAGCGTTGAGTTGGTAAAAGAGGCCCAGTACTTC.

The chain employs TRBV13 and TRBJ2-5; tentatively, D is TRBD2 (6 bases). The V gene lost 8 bases and the J gene lost 11 bases, with 24 bases spanning the gap. CDR1 is PRHDT and CDR2 is FYEKMQ in the germline V gene (reference sequence). The CDR3 spans 14 residues. The CDR3 sequence is CASRKAGSHNEQYF. The CDR3 DNA follows: TGTGCCAGCCGCAAGGCGGGGTCCCACAATGAGCAGTACTTC.

This clonotype was found once. The V call is TRBV29-1, the J call TRBJ1-1; D gene unclear. V was pared by 5 bases and J by 0 bases, with 10 bases between. Germline V lookup: CDR1 SQVTM, CDR2 ANQGSEA. The CDR3 extends over 13 amino acids. CDR3 DNA: TGCAGCGTTAACCCGGCCATGAACACTGAAGCTTTCTTT. Its protein is CSVNPAMNTEAFF. The complete variable domain, with remaining parts taken from reference TRBV29-1 and TRBJ1-1, reads SAVISQKPSRDICQRGTSLTIQCQVDSQVTMMFWYRQQPGQSLTLIATANQGSEATYESGFVIDKFPISRPNLTFSTLTVSNMSPEDSSIYLCSVNPAMNTEAFFGQGTRLTVV.

This clonotype was seen a few times. The gene calls are TRBV12-3 or TRBV12-4 and TRBJ1-5; D is uncertain. This CDR3 is 15 amino acids long. Trimming shortened V by 5 bases and J by 2 bases, and 13 bases separated the two germline ends. The CDR3 loop is CASSQLWGGNQPQHF. As DNA, the CDR3 is TGTGCCAGCAGTCAACTGTGGGGTGGCAATCAGCCCCAGCATTTT.

This clonotype has a handful of counts. The chain has TRBV12-3 or TRBV12-4 and TRBJ2-3; D is unresolved. Trimming removed 7 bases from V and 1 base from J, with 9 bases in between. This CDR3 comprises 13 residues. The chain's CDR3 is CASMRYGTDTQYF. CDR3 in DNA: TGTGCCAGCATGCGGTACGGCACAGATACGCAGTATTTT.

V usage is TRBV6-2 or TRBV6-3 and J usage is TRBJ2-7; no firm D call. V lost 4 bases and J 3 bases, leaving 10 bases between the germline ends. The CDR3 is 13 amino acids. The germline V gene encodes CDR1 MNHEY and CDR2 SVGEGT. DNA for the CDR3: TGTGCCAGCAGTTGGCCGACGGTCTACGAGCAGTACTTC. It translates to CASSWPTVYEQYF.